This TCR beta chain appears in the sequencing data of a study of T cell repertoires in cytomegalovirus infection. Study summary: Through public TCR beta signatures, both CMV infection and matching HLA type were indicated.

Study-level findings and limits: HLA-C-restricted TCR beta clonotypes specific for CMV led the ex vivo response. CMV carriers having the relevant HLA were flagged by cumulative public TCR beta family frequency.

Trimming left V 4 bases short and J 3 bases short, with 10 bases between. The CDR3 is 13 amino acids. Looked up from germline, CDR1 is LNHNV and CDR2 is YYDKDF (reference sequence). Remarks on this clonotype: What it binds is not known.

MiXCR, run by TCRdb on the reads, gives a single entry per CDR3 protein. This sample has some 180,000 distinct CDR3 sequences, with about a sixth found just once. This sequence originates from a human donor in good health (CMV status not recorded). Some clones in this sample may be carry-over from other donors' samples. Sequenced: CD8+ T cells from PBMCs. The J gene is TRBJ2-7, the V gene TRBV15, with TRBD2 as a possible D gene (6 bases). The CDR3 is CATSNRRGYEQYF. The DNA of the CDR3 is TGTGCCACCAGCAATCGGAGGGGCTACGAGCAGTACTTC.